Listed below are T cell receptor beta chains from one sample, sequenced in a study of T cells after yellow fever vaccination. From the 5' RACE reads, TCRdb called clonotypes with MiXCR, one entry per CDR3 protein. The sample records approximately 300,000 distinct CDR3 sequences, 6.5% to 8.5% being singletons. Sequenced material: PBMCs, taken roughly 45 days after the first yellow fever vaccination. The source of these receptors is a man aged 18-30 years who received the YFV17D yellow fever vaccine. CDR3s include the opening cysteine and the closing phenylalanine or tryptophan. A D gene is named only where the DNA matches it firmly. Only some rows state a clone size, as once, few, many or a class for expanded clones.

j_gene | v_gene | abundance | d_gene | CDR3nt | CDR3aa
TRBJ2-7 | TRBV5-1 | . | . | TGCGCCAGCAGGGCCCTTCTAAGCTCCTACGAGCAGTACTTC | CASRALLSSYEQYF
TRBJ2-3 | TRBV20-1 | once | . | TGCTGTGCTAGAGGATCTGGCGGCAAGAGCACAGATACGCAGTATTTT | CCARGSGGKSTDTQYF
TRBJ2-5 | TRBV12-3/TRBV12-4 | many | . | TGTGCCAGCAGTCACCCGAGGGGGACCCAGTACTTC | CASSHPRGTQYF
TRBJ2-4 | TRBV4-2 | . | . | TGTGCCAGCAGCCAAGAGAGAAACACTCAGTACTTC | CASSQERNTQYF
TRBJ2-7 | TRBV14 | many | . | TGTGCCAGCAGCCCCCGAGGGGGTCCGAGCTCCTACGAGCAGTACTTC | CASSPRGGPSSYEQYF
TRBJ2-5 | TRBV7-3 | many | . | TGTGCCAGCAGCCTAGAAGGACAGTGGGGAGAGACCCAGTACTTC | CASSLEGQWGETQYF
TRBJ2-3 | TRBV29-1 | many | . | TGCAGCGTTGAGAGGGTGCCGAGCACAGATACGCAGTATTTT | CSVERVPSTDTQYF
TRBJ2-5 | TRBV10-2 | few | . | TGCGCCAGCAGTGATCTAAGTGGGGTACAAGAGACCCAGTACTTC | CASSDLSGVQETQYF
TRBJ1-1 | TRBV29-1 | . | . | TGCAGCGCCTACCCGAGGGGGAGAGGCACTGAAGCTTTCTTT | CSAYPRGRGTEAFF
TRBJ2-1 | TRBV3-1 | . | TRBD1 | TGTGCCAGCAGCTTTCCGGACAGGAGTGAGCAGTTCTTC | CASSFPDRSEQFF
TRBJ1-6 | TRBV21-1 | . | . | TGTGCCAGCACCCAGACAGGAACAAATTCACCCCTCCACTTT | CASTQTGTNSPLHF
TRBJ2-5 | TRBV5-6 | many | TRBD2 | TGTGCCAGCAGCTTGGCCTCTTCTAGCGGGGGAGAGACCCAGTACTTC | CASSLASSSGGETQYF
TRBJ2-1 | TRBV7-6 | . | . | TGTGCCAGCTCAACCGAGGGGTTCGGCAATGAGCAGTTCTTC | CASSTEGFGNEQFF
TRBJ2-7 | TRBV6-1 | . | TRBD2 | TGTGCCAGCAGTGTCGGACTAGCCGGCGAGCAGTACTTC | CASSVGLAGEQYF
TRBJ2-1 | TRBV4-3 | many | TRBD2 | TGCGCCAGCAGCCGTCTCAAGCGGGGGGGAAACAATGAGCAGTTCTTC | CASSRLKRGGNNEQFF
TRBJ2-6 | TRBV29-1 | . | TRBD1 | TGCAGCGCGGCGACAGGGGCTGGGGCCAACGTCCTGACTTTC | CSAATGAGANVLTF
TRBJ2-2 | TRBV12-3/TRBV12-4 | few | . | TGTGCCAGCAGTTTGGCCCTCCCCCCCGGGGAGCTGTTTTTT | CASSLALPPGELFF
TRBJ2-3 | TRBV12-3/TRBV12-4 | . | . | TGTGCCAGCAATCCCAGGGGCGGTACGCAGTATTTT | CASNPRGGTQYF
TRBJ1-1 | TRBV18 | few | . | TGTGCCAGCTCACCACAGTTGCTCCGAGTTGTGGACACTGAAGCTTTCTTT | CASSPQLLRVVDTEAFF
TRBJ2-1 | TRBV7-2 | few | . | TGTGCCAGCAGCTTAGTGGCAGGGCTCCTTTCCTACAATGAGCAGTTCTTC | CASSLVAGLLSYNEQFF
TRBJ2-3 | TRBV9 | many | TRBD2 | TGTGCCAGCAGCGTCGCGGGGGGGGAAGATACGCAGTATTTT | CASSVAGGEDTQYF
TRBJ2-3 | TRBV18 | . | TRBD2 | TGTGCCAGCTCACCTGGGACTAGCGGTTCTGGCACAGATACGCAGTATTTT | CASSPGTSGSGTDTQYF
TRBJ2-1 | TRBV7-8 | many | . | TGTGCCAGCAGCTTAACATTAGGGGGGGGACCCTACAATGAGCAGTTCTTC | CASSLTLGGGPYNEQFF
TRBJ1-5 | TRBV21-1 | few | . | TGTGCCAGCAGCACCGCAGGGGTCGGACAGCCCCAGCATTTT | CASSTAGVGQPQHF
TRBJ2-3 | TRBV28 | few | . | TGTGCCTCCGGCAGGGAGGACACAGATACGCAGTATTTT | CASGREDTDTQYF
TRBJ2-3 | TRBV2 | . | . | TGTGCCAGCAGTGAACAAACAGATACGCAGTATTTT | CASSEQTDTQYF
TRBJ2-2 | TRBV12-2 | . | . | TGTGCAAGTCGCCCCATCCCCCTAGACAGCTATAACACCGGGGAGCTGTTTTTT | CASRPIPLDSYNTGELFF
TRBJ2-7 | TRBV25-1 | few | . | TGTGCCAGCGGCGGGCAAGGGGCCGAGCAGTACTTC | CASGGQGAEQYF
TRBJ2-2 | TRBV5-1 | many | . | TGCGCCAGCAGCCGGACTTCCAGGGTAAAGGCGAACACCGGGGAGCTGTTTTTT | CASSRTSRVKANTGELFF
TRBJ2-5 | TRBV10-3 | few | . | TGTGCCATCAGTGCTACCGCCGATGGGATGACGACCCAGTACTTC | CAISATADGMTTQYF
TRBJ1-6 | TRBV27 | few | . | TGTGCCAGCAGTTTAGGAGCTCCAAAAGGGGATAATTCACCCCTCCACTTT | CASSLGAPKGDNSPLHF
TRBJ2-3 | TRBV6-1 | . | TRBD1 | TGTGCCAGCAGTCGGCGACAGGGAACCGGGAGCACAGATACGCAGTATTTT | CASSRRQGTGSTDTQYF
TRBJ2-6 | TRBV4-3 | . | . | TGCGCCAGCAGCCAAGACTCCGGCACTGGGGCCAACGTCCTGACTTTC | CASSQDSGTGANVLTF
TRBJ2-3 | TRBV7-2 | . | . | TGTGCCAGCAGCTTCGTGGGGGCCGGAACAGATACGCAGTATTTT | CASSFVGAGTDTQYF
TRBJ2-2 | TRBV5-1 | few | TRBD2 | TGCGCCAGCAGCTTGCCCCTAGCGGGGGACTTCGGGGAGCTGTTTTTT | CASSLPLAGDFGELFF
TRBJ2-7 | TRBV12-3/TRBV12-4 | few | . | TGTGCCAGCAGGTATGACTCCTACGAGCAGTACTTC | CASRYDSYEQYF
TRBJ1-4 | TRBV18 | . | TRBD1 | TGTGCCAGCTCACCGACTCTGGGACAGGGAGGTGAAAAACTGTTTTTT | CASSPTLGQGGEKLFF
TRBJ2-6 | TRBV4-3 | few | . | TGCGCCAGCAGCCAAGATGGTGGGGCCAACGTCCTGACTTTC | CASSQDGGANVLTF
TRBJ1-1 | TRBV7-9 | many | . | TGTGCCAGCAGCCCGCCGAGGAGGACTGAAGCTTTCTTT | CASSPPRRTEAFF
TRBJ1-5 | TRBV20-1 | . | . | TGCAGTGCTAGGCAACAGGAGAATCAGCCCCAGCATTTT | CSARQQENQPQHF